The T cell receptor beta chain under discussion was sequenced for a study of T cells after somatic rescue of genetic block. The CDR3 is 14 residues long. Looked up from germline, CDR1 is SEHNR and CDR2 is FQNEAQ (reference sequence). V was trimmed by 6 bases and J by 4 bases, leaving 16 bases between them. Here immunoSEQ multiplex PCR was the method, and the copy in TCRdb shows in-frame clones only, minus some. The table lists 15,000 or so clones, 72% of them singletons. The specimen sequenced was peripheral blood mononuclear cells (PBMCs). The clonotype originates from a boy aged 5-17 years. The V call is TRBV7-9, the J call TRBJ2-7; tentatively, D is TRBD2 (5 bases). The CDR3 DNA reads TGTGCCAGCAGTAGCGCTGGATTAACGTACGAGCAGTACTTC. It yields the protein CASSSAGLTYEQYF.